The rows below give T cell receptor beta chains drawn from one sample of a study of blood T cell repertoires in COVID-19. Libraries were prepared by immunoSEQ multiplex PCR; TCRdb keeps only in-frame clonotypes and omits some of them. The sample shows about 190,000 clones, around 83% of them seen only once. The sequencing input was peripheral blood. Receptors originate from a woman between 40 and 50 years old with acute or convalescent COVID-19. Both conserved end residues are part of each CDR3. The D gene is left open where the match is weak. Expanded clones are given a class, and other clones once, few, many or no size at all.

J gene: TRBJ1-2
V gene: TRBV5-1
D gene: -
clone size: -
CDR3 DNA: TGCGCCAGCAGCTTGGAACGGGGAGGGAACTATGGCTACACCTTC
CDR3 protein: CASSLERGGNYGYTF

J gene: TRBJ2-1
V gene: TRBV13
D gene: -
clone size: -
CDR3 DNA: TGTGCCAGCAGCTTAGCCGGGACAAGTTACAATGAGCAGTTCTTC
CDR3 protein: CASSLAGTSYNEQFF

J gene: TRBJ2-7
V gene: TRBV19
D gene: -
clone size: -
CDR3 DNA: TGTGCCAGTAGTATCGGGGGGACAGGAGCCTACGAGCAGTACTTC
CDR3 protein: CASSIGGTGAYEQYF

J gene: TRBJ1-3
V gene: TRBV4-1
D gene: -
clone size: -
CDR3 DNA: TGCGCCAGCAGCCTAAGTCTCGGGGATGTAAACACCATATATTTT
CDR3 protein: CASSLSLGDVNTIYF

J gene: TRBJ2-3
V gene: TRBV5-1
D gene: -
clone size: -
CDR3 DNA: TGCGCCAGCAGCTTCGCAGTAGACAGTCTCACAGATACGCAGTATTTT
CDR3 protein: CASSFAVDSLTDTQYF

J gene: TRBJ2-7
V gene: TRBV11-2
D gene: -
clone size: -
CDR3 DNA: TGTGCCAGCAGCGGCGGGACAGCACCCTACGAGCAGTACTTC
CDR3 protein: CASSGGTAPYEQYF

J gene: TRBJ2-3
V gene: TRBV10-1
D gene: -
clone size: -
CDR3 DNA: TGCGCCAGCAGTGAAATAGCGGAGGGCACAGATACGCAGTATTTT
CDR3 protein: CASSEIAEGTDTQYF

J gene: TRBJ1-6
V gene: TRBV9
D gene: -
clone size: few
CDR3 DNA: TGTGCCAGCAGCGTCCGGGGGGCGGGTAATTCACCCCTCCACTTT
CDR3 protein: CASSVRGAGNSPLHF

J gene: TRBJ2-7
V gene: TRBV5-1
D gene: -
clone size: -
CDR3 DNA: TGCGCCAGCAAGAATCAGGGCTCCTACGAGCAGTACTTC
CDR3 protein: CASKNQGSYEQYF

J gene: TRBJ2-5
V gene: TRBV5-6
D gene: TRBD1
clone size: -
CDR3 DNA: TGTGCCAGCAGCTTACCAGGGGGAGCCGGAGAGACCCAGTACTTC
CDR3 protein: CASSLPGGAGETQYF

J gene: TRBJ2-7
V gene: TRBV3-1/TRBV3-2
D gene: TRBD2
clone size: -
CDR3 DNA: TGTGCCAGCAGCCAAGTAGCGGGAGCTGCCTACGAGCAGTACTTC
CDR3 protein: CASSQVAGAAYEQYF

J gene: TRBJ1-2
V gene: TRBV29-1
D gene: TRBD1
clone size: -
CDR3 DNA: TGCAGCGTCGCTGACAGGGCGGGGTATGGCTACACCTTC
CDR3 protein: CSVADRAGYGYTF

J gene: TRBJ2-3
V gene: TRBV6-1
D gene: -
clone size: -
CDR3 DNA: TGTGCCAGCAGTGAGGCGGGGGCTCTCGATACGCAGTATTTT
CDR3 protein: CASSEAGALDTQYF

J gene: TRBJ2-5
V gene: TRBV5-6
D gene: -
clone size: -
CDR3 DNA: TGTGCCAGCAGCTTTACTCCGGAGACCCAGTACTTC
CDR3 protein: CASSFTPETQYF

J gene: TRBJ1-2
V gene: TRBV10-3
D gene: -
clone size: -
CDR3 DNA: TGTGCCATCAGTGCCTACGGGTCCCTCTATGGCTACACCTTC
CDR3 protein: CAISAYGSLYGYTF

J gene: TRBJ2-1
V gene: TRBV10-1
D gene: TRBD2
clone size: -
CDR3 DNA: TGCGCCAGCAGTGAGTCGATGCGGGGGTCGAGCTCCTACAATGAGCAGTTCTTC
CDR3 protein: CASSESMRGSSSYNEQFF

J gene: TRBJ2-3
V gene: TRBV5-1
D gene: -
clone size: -
CDR3 DNA: TGCGCCAGCAGCTTGGCGTTTGGGGCCGTTGGTGATACGCAGTATTTT
CDR3 protein: CASSLAFGAVGDTQYF

J gene: TRBJ1-1
V gene: TRBV10-3
D gene: -
clone size: -
CDR3 DNA: TGTGCCAGCCTAGGGGTTAAGGACACTGAAGCTTTCTTT
CDR3 protein: CASLGVKDTEAFF

J gene: TRBJ2-4
V gene: TRBV4-2
D gene: -
clone size: -
CDR3 DNA: TGTGCCAGCAGCCAAGATCTCTCTAGCTTAGCCAAAAACATTCAGTACTTC
CDR3 protein: CASSQDLSSLAKNIQYF

J gene: TRBJ1-6
V gene: TRBV5-1
D gene: -
clone size: few
CDR3 DNA: TGCGCCAGCAGCTTGGTTGGGGCCGTTAATTCACCCCTCCACTTT
CDR3 protein: CASSLVGAVNSPLHF

J gene: TRBJ2-1
V gene: TRBV7-3
D gene: TRBD2
clone size: -
CDR3 DNA: TGTGCCAGCAGCTCCGGGACTAGCGGCTACAATGAGCAGTTCTTC
CDR3 protein: CASSSGTSGYNEQFF

J gene: TRBJ2-7
V gene: TRBV12-3/TRBV12-4
D gene: TRBD1
clone size: -
CDR3 DNA: TGTGCCAGCAGCATGGGACAGAGATACGAGCAGTACTTC
CDR3 protein: CASSMGQRYEQYF

J gene: TRBJ1-2
V gene: TRBV27
D gene: -
clone size: -
CDR3 DNA: TGTGCCAGCAGCCCTTATTCGGGGTTTGGCGGCTACACCTTC
CDR3 protein: CASSPYSGFGGYTF

J gene: TRBJ2-2
V gene: TRBV24-1
D gene: -
clone size: -
CDR3 DNA: TGTGCCACCAGTGATCCAATCAGACTATCAACCGGGGAGCTGTTTTTT
CDR3 protein: CATSDPIRLSTGELFF

J gene: TRBJ2-2
V gene: TRBV7-2
D gene: -
clone size: -
CDR3 DNA: TGTGCCAGCAGCTTCTCAGTCCAGGGGGAGCTGTTTTTT
CDR3 protein: CASSFSVQGELFF

J gene: TRBJ1-4
V gene: TRBV2
D gene: -
clone size: -
CDR3 DNA: TGTGCCAGCACTCACACCGGGAGCATAAATGAAAAACTGTTTTTT
CDR3 protein: CASTHTGSINEKLFF

J gene: TRBJ1-2
V gene: TRBV9
D gene: -
clone size: -
CDR3 DNA: TGTGCCAGCTCCATGGGGGCAGACTATGGCTACACCTTC
CDR3 protein: CASSMGADYGYTF

J gene: TRBJ2-1
V gene: TRBV6-6
D gene: -
clone size: -
CDR3 DNA: TGTGCCAGCAGGGCGGTGGGTGGGAGCTCCTACAATGAGCAGTTCTTC
CDR3 protein: CASRAVGGSSYNEQFF

J gene: TRBJ1-3
V gene: TRBV5-1
D gene: -
clone size: once
CDR3 DNA: TGCGCCAGCAGCCCGGGGGAGACAGCCAACACCATATATTTT
CDR3 protein: CASSPGETANTIYF

J gene: TRBJ1-5
V gene: TRBV2
D gene: -
clone size: -
CDR3 DNA: TGTGCCAGCAGTCCAACGGGTCCTAGCAATCAGCCCCAGCATTTT
CDR3 protein: CASSPTGPSNQPQHF